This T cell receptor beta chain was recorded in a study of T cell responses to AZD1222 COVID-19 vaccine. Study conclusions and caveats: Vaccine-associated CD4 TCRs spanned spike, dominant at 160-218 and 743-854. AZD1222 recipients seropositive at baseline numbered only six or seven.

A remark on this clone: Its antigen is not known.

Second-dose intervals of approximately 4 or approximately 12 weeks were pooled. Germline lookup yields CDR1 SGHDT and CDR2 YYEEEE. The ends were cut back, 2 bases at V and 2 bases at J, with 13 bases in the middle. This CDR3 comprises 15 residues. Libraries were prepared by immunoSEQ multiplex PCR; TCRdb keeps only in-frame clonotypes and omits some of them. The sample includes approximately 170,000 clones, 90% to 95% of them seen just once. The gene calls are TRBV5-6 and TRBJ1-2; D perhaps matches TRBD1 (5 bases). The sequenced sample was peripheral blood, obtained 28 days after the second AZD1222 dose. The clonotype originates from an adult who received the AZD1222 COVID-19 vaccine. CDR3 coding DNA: TGTGCCAGCAGCTTTTGGGGCAGGAAGAACTATGGCTACACCTTC. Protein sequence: CASSFWGRKNYGYTF. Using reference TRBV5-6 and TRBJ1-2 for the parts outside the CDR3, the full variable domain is DAGVTQSPTHLIKTRGQQVTLRCSPKSGHDTVSWYQQALGQGPQFIFQYYEEEERQRGNFPDRFSGHQFPNYSSELNVNALLLGDSALYLCASSFWGRKNYGYTFGSGTRLTVV.